The sequence of this TCR beta chain was determined in a study of blood T cell repertoires in COVID-19. The method was immunoSEQ multiplex PCR; TCRdb's version includes in-frame clones alone and lacks a portion of them. The profile covers 77,000 or so clones, with about 90% appearing a single time and approximately 4.3% taken by the ten largest. The CDR3 consists of 14 residues. Germline assignment: CDR1 SGHRS and CDR2 YFSETQ. V gave up 0 bases and J gave up 6 bases, with 12 bases separating them. Sample: peripheral blood. The receptor was derived from a man aged 45-60 years with active COVID-19. The chain joins TRBV5-1 to TRBJ1-2, with D hard to call. The CDR3 loop is CASSLGSGSDGYTF. The CDR3 region has the DNA TGCGCCAGCAGCTTGGGTTCGGGGAGCGATGGCTACACCTTC.